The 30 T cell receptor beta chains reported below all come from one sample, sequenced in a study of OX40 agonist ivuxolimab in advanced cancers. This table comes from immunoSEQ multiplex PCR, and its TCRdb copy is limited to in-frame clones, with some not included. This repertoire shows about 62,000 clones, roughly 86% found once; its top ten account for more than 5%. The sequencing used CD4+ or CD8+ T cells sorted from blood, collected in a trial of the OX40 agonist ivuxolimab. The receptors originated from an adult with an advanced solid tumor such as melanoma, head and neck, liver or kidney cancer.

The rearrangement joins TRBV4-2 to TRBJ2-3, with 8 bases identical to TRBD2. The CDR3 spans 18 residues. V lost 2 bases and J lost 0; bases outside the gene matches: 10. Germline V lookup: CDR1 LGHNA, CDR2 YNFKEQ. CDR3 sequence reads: CASSQRGSSSGSTDTQYF. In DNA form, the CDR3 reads TGTGCCAGCAGCCAAAGAGGGTCGTCTAGCGGGAGCACAGATACGCAGTATTTT.

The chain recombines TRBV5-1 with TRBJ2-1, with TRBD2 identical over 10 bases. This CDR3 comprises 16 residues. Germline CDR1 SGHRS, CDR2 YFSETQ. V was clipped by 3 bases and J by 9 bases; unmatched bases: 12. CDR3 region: CASSSSGLAGGTEQFF. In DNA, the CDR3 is TGCGCCAGCAGCTCGTCCGGTTTAGCGGGAGGAACTGAGCAGTTCTTC.

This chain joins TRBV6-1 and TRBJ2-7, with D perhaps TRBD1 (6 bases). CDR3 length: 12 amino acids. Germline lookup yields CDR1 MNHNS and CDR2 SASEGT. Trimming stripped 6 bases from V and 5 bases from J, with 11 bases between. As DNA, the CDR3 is TGTGCCAGCAGCGCCACAGGGAACGAGCAGTACTTC. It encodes CASSATGNEQYF.

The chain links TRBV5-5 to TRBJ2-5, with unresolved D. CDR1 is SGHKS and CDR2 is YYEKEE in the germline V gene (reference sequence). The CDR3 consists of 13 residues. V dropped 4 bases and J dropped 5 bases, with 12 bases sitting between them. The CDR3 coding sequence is TGTGCCAGCAGCCTCACAGATCCGGAGACCCAGTACTTC. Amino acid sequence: CASSLTDPETQYF.

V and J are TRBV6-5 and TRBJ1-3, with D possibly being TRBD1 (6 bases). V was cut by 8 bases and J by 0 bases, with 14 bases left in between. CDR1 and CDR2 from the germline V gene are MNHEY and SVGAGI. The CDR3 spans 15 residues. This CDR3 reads CASRKGQSSGNTIYF. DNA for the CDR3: TGTGCCAGCCGGAAAGGACAGAGCTCTGGAAACACCATATATTTT.

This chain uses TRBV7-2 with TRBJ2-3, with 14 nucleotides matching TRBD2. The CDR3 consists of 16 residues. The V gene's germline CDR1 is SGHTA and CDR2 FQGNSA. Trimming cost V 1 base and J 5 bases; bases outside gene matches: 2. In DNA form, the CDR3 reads TGTGCCAGCAGCTTAGGACTAGCGGGAGGGGGAGATACGCAGTATTTT. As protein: CASSLGLAGGGDTQYF.

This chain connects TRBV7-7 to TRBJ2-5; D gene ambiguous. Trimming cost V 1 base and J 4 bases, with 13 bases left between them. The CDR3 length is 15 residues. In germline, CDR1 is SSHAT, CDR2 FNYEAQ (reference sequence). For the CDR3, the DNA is TGTGCCAGCAGCTTAGGGCGGTCCCTGGCAGAGACCCAGTACTTC. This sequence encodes CASSLGRSLAETQYF.

The CDR3 nucleotides read TGTGCCAGCAGCTTAGCAGGGGGGGGCCCCCGAATCAGCTCCTACAATGAGCAGTTCTTC. It encodes CASSLAGGGPRISSYNEQFF. The chain links TRBV7-2 to TRBJ2-1; D may be TRBD2 (7 bases). V was pared by 0 bases and J by 0 bases, with 21 bases between. The CDR3 runs to 20 residues. Per germline, CDR1 SGHTA and CDR2 FQGNSA.

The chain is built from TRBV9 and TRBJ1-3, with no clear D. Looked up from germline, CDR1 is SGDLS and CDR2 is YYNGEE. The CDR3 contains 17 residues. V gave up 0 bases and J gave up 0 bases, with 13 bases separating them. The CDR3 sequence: CASSVAWGGPSGNTIYF. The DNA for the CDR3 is TGTGCCAGCAGCGTAGCTTGGGGAGGGCCCTCTGGAAACACCATATATTTT.

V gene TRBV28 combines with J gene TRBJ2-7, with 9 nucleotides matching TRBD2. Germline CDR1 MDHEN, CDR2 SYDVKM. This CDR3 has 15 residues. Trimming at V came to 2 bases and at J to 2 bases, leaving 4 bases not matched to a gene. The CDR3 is CASSLGLAGTYEQYF. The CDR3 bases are TGTGCCAGCAGTTTAGGGCTAGCGGGGACCTACGAGCAGTACTTC.

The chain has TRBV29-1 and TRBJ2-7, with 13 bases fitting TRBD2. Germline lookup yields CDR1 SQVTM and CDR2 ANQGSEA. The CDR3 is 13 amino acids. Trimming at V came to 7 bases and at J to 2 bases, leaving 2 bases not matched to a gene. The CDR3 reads CSAGTSGTYEQYF. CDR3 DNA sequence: TGCAGCGCCGGGACTAGCGGGACCTACGAGCAGTACTTC.

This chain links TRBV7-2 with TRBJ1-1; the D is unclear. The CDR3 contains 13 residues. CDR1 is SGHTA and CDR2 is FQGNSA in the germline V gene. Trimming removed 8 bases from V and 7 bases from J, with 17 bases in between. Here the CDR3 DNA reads TGTGCCAGCCGTCGGGAAGTTCCCGGTGAAGCTTTCTTT. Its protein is CASRREVPGEAFF.

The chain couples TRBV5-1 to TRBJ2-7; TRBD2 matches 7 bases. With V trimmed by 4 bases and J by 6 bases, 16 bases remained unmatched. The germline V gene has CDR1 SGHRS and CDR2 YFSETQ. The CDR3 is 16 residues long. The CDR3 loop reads CASSPTTGTTSREQYF. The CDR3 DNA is TGCGCCAGCAGCCCGACCACCGGGACTACCTCCCGCGAGCAGTACTTC.

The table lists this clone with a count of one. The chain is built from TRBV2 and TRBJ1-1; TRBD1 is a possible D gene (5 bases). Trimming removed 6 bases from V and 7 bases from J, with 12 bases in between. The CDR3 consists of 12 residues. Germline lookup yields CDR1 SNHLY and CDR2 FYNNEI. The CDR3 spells CASSPSGLEAFF. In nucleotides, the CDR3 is TGTGCCAGCAGCCCTTCAGGGCTTGAAGCTTTCTTT.

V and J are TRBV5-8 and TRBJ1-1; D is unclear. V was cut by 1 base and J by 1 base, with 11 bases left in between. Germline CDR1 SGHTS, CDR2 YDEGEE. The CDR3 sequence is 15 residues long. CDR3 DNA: TGTGCCAGCAGCTTGAGAGTGATCGGGAACACTGAAGCTTTCTTT. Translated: CASSLRVIGNTEAFF.

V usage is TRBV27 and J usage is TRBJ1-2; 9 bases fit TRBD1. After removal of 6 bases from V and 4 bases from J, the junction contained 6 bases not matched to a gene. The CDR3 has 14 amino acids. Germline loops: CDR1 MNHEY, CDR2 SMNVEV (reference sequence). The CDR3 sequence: CASSNGQGIYGYTF. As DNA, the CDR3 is TGTGCCAGCAGCAACGGACAGGGGATCTATGGCTACACCTTC.

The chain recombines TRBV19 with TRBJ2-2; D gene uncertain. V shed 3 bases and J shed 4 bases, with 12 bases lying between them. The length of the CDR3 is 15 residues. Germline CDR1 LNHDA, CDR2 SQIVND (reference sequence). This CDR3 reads CASSIQIGSTGELFF. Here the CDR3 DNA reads TGTGCCAGTAGTATTCAGATCGGGTCCACCGGGGAGCTGTTTTTT.

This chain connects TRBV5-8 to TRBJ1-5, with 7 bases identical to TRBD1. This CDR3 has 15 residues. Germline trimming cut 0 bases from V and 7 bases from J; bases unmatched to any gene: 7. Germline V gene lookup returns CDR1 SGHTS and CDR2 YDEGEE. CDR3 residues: CASSLGQGVNQPQHF. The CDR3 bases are TGTGCCAGCAGCTTGGGACAGGGAGTAAACCAGCCCCAGCATTTT.

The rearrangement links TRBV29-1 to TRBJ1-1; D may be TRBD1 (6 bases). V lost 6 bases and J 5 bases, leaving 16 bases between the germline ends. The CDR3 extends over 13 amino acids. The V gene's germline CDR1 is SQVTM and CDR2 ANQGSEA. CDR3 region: CSVEQGGATEAFF. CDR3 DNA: TGCAGCGTCGAACAGGGAGGTGCGACTGAAGCTTTCTTT.

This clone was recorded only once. DNA of the CDR3: TGTGCCAGAAGCTTACGTCCGTCTGGAAACACCATATATTTT. It encodes CARSLRPSGNTIYF. The rearrangement joins TRBV5-3 to TRBJ1-3, with D unclear. TRBV5-3 is classed as an ORF, of uncertain function. Deletions cut 2 bases from V and 1 base from J, with 7 bases between. This CDR3 spans 14 amino acids.

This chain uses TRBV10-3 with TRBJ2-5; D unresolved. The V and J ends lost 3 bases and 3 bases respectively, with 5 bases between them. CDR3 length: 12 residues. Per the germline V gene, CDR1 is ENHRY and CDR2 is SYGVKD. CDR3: CAISDSEETQYF. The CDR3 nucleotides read TGTGCCATCAGTGACAGTGAAGAGACCCAGTACTTC.

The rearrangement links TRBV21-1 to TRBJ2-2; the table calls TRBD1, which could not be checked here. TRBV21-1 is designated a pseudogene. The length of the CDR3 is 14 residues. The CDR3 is CASSPTANTGELFF. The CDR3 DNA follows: TGTGCCAGCAGCCCGACAGCGAACACCGGGGAGCTGTTTTTT.

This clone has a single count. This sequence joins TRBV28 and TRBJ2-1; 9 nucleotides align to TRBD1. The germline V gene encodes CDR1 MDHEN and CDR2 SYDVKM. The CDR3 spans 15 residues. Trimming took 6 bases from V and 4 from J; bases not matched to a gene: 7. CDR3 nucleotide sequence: TGTGCCAGCAGGACAGGGGGGATTAATTACAATGAGCAGTTCTTC. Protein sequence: CASRTGGINYNEQFF.

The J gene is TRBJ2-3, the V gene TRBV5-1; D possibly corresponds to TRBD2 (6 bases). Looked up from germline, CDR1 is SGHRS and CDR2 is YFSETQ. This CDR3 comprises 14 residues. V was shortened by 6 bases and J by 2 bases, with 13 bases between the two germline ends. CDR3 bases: TGCGCCAGCAATTTTGCGGGATTCACAGATACGCAGTATTTT. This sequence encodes CASNFAGFTDTQYF.

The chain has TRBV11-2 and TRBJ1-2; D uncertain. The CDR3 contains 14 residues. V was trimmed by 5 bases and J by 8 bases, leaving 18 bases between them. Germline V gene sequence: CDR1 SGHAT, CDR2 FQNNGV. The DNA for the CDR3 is TGTGCCAGCAGCCCCCTTTTAACGAATTGGGGCTACACCTTC. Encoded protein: CASSPLLTNWGYTF.

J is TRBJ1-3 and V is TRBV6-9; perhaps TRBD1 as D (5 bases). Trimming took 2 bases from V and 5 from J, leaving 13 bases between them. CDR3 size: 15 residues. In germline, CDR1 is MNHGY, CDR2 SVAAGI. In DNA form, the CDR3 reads TGTGCCAGCAGTTATAGGCAAAAGGGGCGAAACACCATATATTTT. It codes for CASSYRQKGRNTIYF.

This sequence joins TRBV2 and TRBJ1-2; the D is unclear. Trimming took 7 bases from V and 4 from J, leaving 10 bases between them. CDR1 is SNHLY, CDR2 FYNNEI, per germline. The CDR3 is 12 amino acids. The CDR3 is CASMGELYGYTF. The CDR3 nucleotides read TGTGCCAGCATGGGAGAACTCTATGGCTACACCTTC.

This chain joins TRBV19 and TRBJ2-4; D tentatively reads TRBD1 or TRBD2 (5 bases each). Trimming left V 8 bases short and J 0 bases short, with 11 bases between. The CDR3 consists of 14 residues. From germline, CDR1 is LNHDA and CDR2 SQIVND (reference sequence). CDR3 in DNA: TGTGCCAGTCGGGACGATCTAGCCAAAAACATTCAGTACTTC. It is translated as CASRDDLAKNIQYF.

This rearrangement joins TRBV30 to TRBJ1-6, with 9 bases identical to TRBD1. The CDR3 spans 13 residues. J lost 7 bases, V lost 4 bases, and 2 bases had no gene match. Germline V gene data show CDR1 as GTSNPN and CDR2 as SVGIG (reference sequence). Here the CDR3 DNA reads TGTGCCTGGATTGGACAGGGGAATTCACCCCTCCACTTT. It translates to CAWIGQGNSPLHF.

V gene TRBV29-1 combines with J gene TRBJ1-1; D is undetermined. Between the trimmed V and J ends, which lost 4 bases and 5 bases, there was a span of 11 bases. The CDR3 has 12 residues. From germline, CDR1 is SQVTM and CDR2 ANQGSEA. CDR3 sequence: CSVASMRTEAFF. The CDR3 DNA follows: TGCAGCGTTGCCTCAATGCGAACTGAAGCTTTCTTT. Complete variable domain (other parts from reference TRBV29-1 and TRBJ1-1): SAVISQKPSRDICQRGTSLTIQCQVDSQVTMMFWYRQQPGQSLTLIATANQGSEATYESGFVIDKFPISRPNLTFSTLTVSNMSPEDSSIYLCSVASMRTEAFFGQGTRLTVV.